Listed below are T cell receptor beta chains from one sample, sequenced in a study of blood T cell repertoires in COVID-19. TCRdb's copy holds only in-frame clones and misses some; the assay was immunoSEQ multiplex PCR. Of 150,000 to 200,000 clones listed, about 85% are singletons. The specimen sequenced was peripheral blood. These receptors originate from a man aged 40-49 years with acute or convalescent COVID-19. Both conserved end residues are part of each CDR3. The D gene is left open where the match is weak. Clone size, where shown, is once, few, many, or a class for clones that have expanded.

abundance: NA
v_gene: TRBV7-2
j_gene: TRBJ2-7
d_gene: NA
CDR3aa: CASSFFRGSYEQYF
CDR3nt: TGTGCCAGCAGCTTCTTCCGGGGGAGCTACGAGCAGTACTTC

abundance: NA
v_gene: TRBV6-5
j_gene: TRBJ2-7
d_gene: TRBD1
CDR3aa: CASSSGTGADEQYF
CDR3nt: TGTGCCAGCAGTTCCGGGACAGGGGCAGACGAGCAGTACTTC

abundance: NA
v_gene: TRBV24-1
j_gene: TRBJ1-2
d_gene: NA
CDR3aa: CATSDLRGYTF
CDR3nt: TGTGCCACCAGTGACCTTCGGGGCTACACCTTC

abundance: NA
v_gene: TRBV7-6
j_gene: TRBJ1-1
d_gene: NA
CDR3aa: CASSFGIPAGGTEAFF
CDR3nt: TGTGCCAGCAGCTTTGGTATCCCAGCCGGGGGCACTGAAGCTTTCTTT

abundance: once
v_gene: TRBV12-3/TRBV12-4
j_gene: TRBJ2-1
d_gene: NA
CDR3aa: CASSPSVSNEQFF
CDR3nt: TGTGCCAGCAGCCCGTCGGTGTCGAATGAGCAGTTCTTC

abundance: NA
v_gene: TRBV6-5
j_gene: TRBJ2-6
d_gene: NA
CDR3aa: CASRATSSGANVLTF
CDR3nt: TGTGCCAGCAGGGCGACTTCCTCTGGGGCCAACGTCCTGACTTTC

abundance: NA
v_gene: TRBV4-3
j_gene: TRBJ2-1
d_gene: NA
CDR3aa: CASSQGRITYNEQFF
CDR3nt: TGCGCCAGCAGCCAAGGCAGAATTACCTACAATGAGCAGTTCTTC

abundance: NA
v_gene: TRBV19
j_gene: TRBJ2-7
d_gene: TRBD2
CDR3aa: CASRWTGGSYEQYF
CDR3nt: TGTGCCAGTAGGTGGACGGGGGGCTCCTACGAGCAGTACTTC

abundance: NA
v_gene: TRBV18
j_gene: TRBJ1-2
d_gene: TRBD1
CDR3aa: CASSTSGGDGYTF
CDR3nt: TGTGCCAGCTCAACATCAGGGGGCGATGGCTACACCTTC

abundance: NA
v_gene: TRBV6-6
j_gene: TRBJ1-1
d_gene: TRBD1
CDR3aa: CASSRTGTGGGRERPNTEAFF
CDR3nt: TGTGCCAGCAGCAGAACCGGGACAGGGGGGGGGAGGGAGAGACCGAACACTGAAGCTTTCTTT

abundance: NA
v_gene: TRBV18
j_gene: TRBJ2-3
d_gene: NA
CDR3aa: CASSPPIRDTQYF
CDR3nt: TGTGCCAGCTCACCACCTATCAGGGATACGCAGTATTTT

abundance: NA
v_gene: TRBV18
j_gene: TRBJ2-1
d_gene: TRBD2
CDR3aa: CASSPVISGGPGDEQFF
CDR3nt: TGTGCCAGCTCACCAGTAATTAGCGGGGGGCCCGGCGATGAGCAGTTCTTC

abundance: once
v_gene: TRBV11-2
j_gene: TRBJ1-1
d_gene: NA
CDR3aa: CASSLGRGVNTEAFF
CDR3nt: TGTGCCAGCAGCTTAGGACGGGGAGTGAACACTGAAGCTTTCTTT

abundance: NA
v_gene: TRBV7-3
j_gene: TRBJ2-1
d_gene: TRBD2
CDR3aa: CASSSSSGGHDNEQFF
CDR3nt: TGTGCCAGCAGCTCCTCTAGCGGGGGGCACGACAATGAGCAGTTCTTC

abundance: NA
v_gene: TRBV30
j_gene: TRBJ2-1
d_gene: NA
CDR3aa: CAWSWTLPYNEQFF
CDR3nt: TGTGCCTGGAGTTGGACTCTCCCCTACAATGAGCAGTTCTTC

abundance: once
v_gene: TRBV6-5
j_gene: TRBJ1-6
d_gene: NA
CDR3aa: CASRETPSSGSPLHF
CDR3nt: TGTGCCAGCAGAGAGACACCCAGTTCTGGATCACCCCTCCACTTT

abundance: NA
v_gene: TRBV6-1
j_gene: TRBJ2-1
d_gene: TRBD2
CDR3aa: CASSDPSGRLNEQFF
CDR3nt: TGTGCCAGCAGTGACCCTAGCGGGCGTCTCAATGAGCAGTTCTTC

abundance: NA
v_gene: TRBV9
j_gene: TRBJ2-3
d_gene: TRBD2
CDR3aa: CASSPEGLAGTTDTQYF
CDR3nt: TGTGCCAGCAGCCCAGAAGGACTAGCGGGTACCACAGATACGCAGTATTTT

abundance: NA
v_gene: TRBV6-1
j_gene: TRBJ2-7
d_gene: TRBD1
CDR3aa: CASSEGQGTYEQYF
CDR3nt: TGTGCCAGCAGTGAAGGACAGGGAACGTACGAGCAGTACTTC

abundance: NA
v_gene: TRBV6-6
j_gene: TRBJ1-4
d_gene: NA
CDR3aa: CASSPPGEKLFF
CDR3nt: TGTGCCAGCAGTCCCCCCGGTGAAAAACTGTTTTTT